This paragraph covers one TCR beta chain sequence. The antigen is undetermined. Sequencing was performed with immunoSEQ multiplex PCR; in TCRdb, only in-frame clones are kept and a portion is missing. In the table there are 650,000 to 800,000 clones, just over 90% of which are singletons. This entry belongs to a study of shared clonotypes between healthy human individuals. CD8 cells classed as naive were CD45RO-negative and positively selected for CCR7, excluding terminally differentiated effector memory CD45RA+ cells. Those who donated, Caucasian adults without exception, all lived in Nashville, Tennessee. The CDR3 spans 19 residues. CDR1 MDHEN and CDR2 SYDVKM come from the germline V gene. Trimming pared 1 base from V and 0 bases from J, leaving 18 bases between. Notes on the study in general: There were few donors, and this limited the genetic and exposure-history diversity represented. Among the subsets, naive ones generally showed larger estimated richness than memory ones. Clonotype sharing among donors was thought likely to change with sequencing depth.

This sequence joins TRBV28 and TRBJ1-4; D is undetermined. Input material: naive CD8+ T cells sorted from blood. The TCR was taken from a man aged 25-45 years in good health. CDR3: CASSLLDSDGPATNEKLFF. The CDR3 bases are TGTGCCAGCAGTTTATTGGACTCCGACGGGCCTGCAACTAATGAAAAACTGTTTTTT.